The 9 T cell receptor beta chains below come from one sample, sequenced in a study of T-cell memory formation after mild COVID-19. TCRdb re-called the 5' RACE reads through MiXCR, storing one row per CDR3 protein. This sample has 450,000 to 650,000 distinct CDR3 sequences; about 20% occur once, and the top ten carry 7.5% to 9.5%. What was sequenced was PBMCs or a T cell subset sorted from them (not recorded which). These TCRs come from an adult woman who had mild COVID-19 (a few samples of this study predate the infection). Cell type and time point are not known.

This clonotype has a handful of counts. The chain links TRBV12-3 or TRBV12-4 to TRBJ2-2, with 9 bases that match TRBD2. The junction had 9 bases not matched to a gene; V was cut back by 5 bases and J by 8 bases. The CDR3 spans 15 residues. CDR3 sequence reads: CASSLTSGAGGELFF. The CDR3 nucleotides are TGTGCCAGCAGTCTGACTAGCGGAGCGGGTGGGGAGCTGTTTTTT.

This clonotype was seen a handful of times. V usage is TRBV12-3 or TRBV12-4 and J usage is TRBJ2-4; D might be TRBD2 (6 bases). The CDR3 loop spans 15 amino acids. V gave up 8 bases and J gave up 2 bases, with 16 bases separating them. DNA for the CDR3: TGTGCCAGCGGGTTCCGCGGGGCGTCCAAAAACATTCAGTACTTC. It codes for CASGFRGASKNIQYF.

This clonotype has more than one count but fewer than ten. The rearrangement joins TRBV7-2 to TRBJ1-1; D may be TRBD1 (5 bases). In germline, CDR1 is SGHTA, CDR2 FQGNSA. The CDR3 sequence is 13 residues long. Trimming removed 1 base from V and 10 bases from J, with 13 bases in between. The CDR3, as DNA: TGTGCCAGCAGCTTAGAGTTTGGGGGGTTAGCTTTCTTT. The encoded protein is CASSLEFGGLAFF. The full variable domain, its missing parts supplied by reference TRBV7-2 and TRBJ1-1, is GAGVSQSPSNKVTEKGKDVELRCDPISGHTALYWYRQSLGQGLEFLIYFQGNSAPDKSGLPSDRFSAERTGGSVSTLTIQRTQQEDSAVYLCASSLEFGGLAFFGQGTRLTVV.

The chain is built from TRBV12-3 or TRBV12-4 and TRBJ1-2; tentative D call: TRBD1 (6 bases). This CDR3 spans 14 amino acids. Trimming left V 7 bases short and J 1 base short, with 13 bases between. The CDR3 nucleotides are TGTGCCAGCACCCCGACGGGACATAACTATGGCTACACCTTC. This gives the protein CASTPTGHNYGYTF.

This clonotype was counted a few times. This chain connects TRBV6-5 to TRBJ2-7, with 8 bases matching TRBD1. The CDR3 is made up of 15 amino acids. Germline CDR1 MNHEY, CDR2 SVGAGI. With 6 bases clipped from V and 1 base from J, the junction kept 8 bases outside the gene matches. CDR3 region: CASSRQGLFSYEQYF. The CDR3 nucleotides are TGTGCCAGCAGCCGACAGGGGCTTTTTTCCTACGAGCAGTACTTC.

This clonotype occurred a few times. J is TRBJ2-1 and V is TRBV2; D possibly corresponds to TRBD1 (6 bases). V shed 8 bases and J shed 7 bases, with 9 bases lying between them. The CDR3 extends over 11 amino acids. From germline, CDR1 is SNHLY and CDR2 FYNNEI. Here the CDR3 reads CASAQGNEQFF. In DNA, the CDR3 is TGTGCCAGCGCACAGGGAAATGAGCAGTTCTTC.

This clonotype has only a few counts. This chain connects TRBV20-1 to TRBJ2-5; 11 bases align to TRBD2. Germline CDR1 is DFQATT and CDR2 is SNEGSKA (reference sequence). The CDR3 covers 14 residues. V lost 0 bases and J lost 5; bases outside the gene matches: 2. CDR3 residues: CSARESSGRETQYF. The CDR3 DNA sequence: TGCAGTGCTAGAGAGTCTAGCGGGAGGGAGACCCAGTACTTC.

The rearrangement links TRBV19 to TRBJ2-7; D could derive from TRBD1 or TRBD2 (5 bases each). Trimming left V 9 bases short and J 0 bases short, with 15 bases between. The CDR3 is made up of 14 amino acids. Germline V gene data show CDR1 as LNHDA and CDR2 as SQIVND (reference sequence). The CDR3 region has the DNA TGTGCCAGCGGGGCAGCGGATAGCTCCTACGAGCAGTACTTC. Translated: CASGAADSSYEQYF.

This clonotype was recorded a few times. The V and J genes are TRBV5-1 and TRBJ2-7; the match to TRBD1 covers 8 bases. The V gene's germline CDR1 is SGHRS and CDR2 YFSETQ. This CDR3 comprises 15 residues. Trimming at V came to 0 bases and at J to 2 bases, leaving 4 bases not matched to a gene. CDR3 loop: CASSLDRGITYEQYF. The CDR3 nucleotides are TGCGCCAGCAGCTTGGACAGGGGGATCACCTACGAGCAGTACTTC.